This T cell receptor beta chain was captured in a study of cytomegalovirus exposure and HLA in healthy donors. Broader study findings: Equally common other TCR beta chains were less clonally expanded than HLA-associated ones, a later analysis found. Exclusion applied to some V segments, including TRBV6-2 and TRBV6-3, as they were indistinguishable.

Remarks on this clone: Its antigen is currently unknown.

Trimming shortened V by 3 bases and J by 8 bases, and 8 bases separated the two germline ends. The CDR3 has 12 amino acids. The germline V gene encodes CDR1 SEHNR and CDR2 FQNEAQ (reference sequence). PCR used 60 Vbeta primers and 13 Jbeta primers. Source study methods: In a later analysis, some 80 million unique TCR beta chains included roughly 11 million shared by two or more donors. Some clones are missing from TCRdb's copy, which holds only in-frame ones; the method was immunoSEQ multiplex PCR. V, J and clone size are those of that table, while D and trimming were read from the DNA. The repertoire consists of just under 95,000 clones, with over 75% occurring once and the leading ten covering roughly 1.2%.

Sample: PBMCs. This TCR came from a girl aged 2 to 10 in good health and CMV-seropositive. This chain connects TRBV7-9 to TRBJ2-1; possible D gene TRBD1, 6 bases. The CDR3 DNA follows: TGTGCCAGCAGCTTCAGGGGTGATGAGCAGTTCTTC. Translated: CASSFRGDEQFF.